This T cell receptor (beta chain) derives from a study of OX40 agonist ivuxolimab in advanced cancers. General study findings and limits: Relative to CD4+, CD8+ T cells held more expanded clones on average. Patients who responded partially at 0.1-3.0 mg/kg showed clonal expansion ranking among the lowest.

The CDR3 is made up of 16 amino acids. Germline lookup yields CDR1 MNHEY and CDR2 SMNVEV (reference sequence). With 2 bases removed from V and 8 bases from J, the gap between germline ends came to 20 bases. To note about this clone: Its antigen remains unknown.

This table comes from immunoSEQ multiplex PCR, and its TCRdb copy is limited to in-frame clones, with some not included. The table shows approximately 82,000 clones, with roughly 92% occurring only once. The TCR was taken from an adult with an advanced solid tumor such as melanoma, head and neck, liver or kidney cancer. The chain recombines TRBV27 with TRBJ2-3; either TRBD1 or TRBD2 may supply D (6 bases each). The material sequenced was CD4+ or CD8+ T cells sorted from blood, taken in a trial of the OX40 agonist ivuxolimab. The CDR3 loop is CASSLQNPGAGSTQYF. The CDR3 coding sequence is TGTGCCAGCAGTTTACAAAACCCAGGGGCCGGGAGTACGCAGTATTTT.